The entry below describes one TCR beta chain. The sample originates from a study of early T cells in non-severe SARS-CoV-2 infection. Individual cDNA molecules received unique molecular identifiers during library preparation. MiXCR, applied by TCRdb to the 5' RACE reads, yields one record per CDR3 protein. Of roughly 72,000 distinct CDR3 sequences listed, roughly an eighth are singletons. Germline V gives CDR1 SGHTA, CDR2 FQGNSA. V gave up 4 bases and J gave up 6 bases; unmatched junction bases: 9. This CDR3 has 14 residues. The chain couples TRBV7-2 to TRBJ2-7; 7 bases agree with TRBD1. The TCR comes from an adult who was a healthcare worker with PCR-confirmed SARS-CoV-2 infection or an uninfected control (not recorded which). Specimen: whole blood, collected at baseline. CDR3 in amino acids: CASSSRQGWGEQYF. CDR3 in DNA: TGTGCCAGCAGCTCCCGACAGGGATGGGGCGAGCAGTACTTC.